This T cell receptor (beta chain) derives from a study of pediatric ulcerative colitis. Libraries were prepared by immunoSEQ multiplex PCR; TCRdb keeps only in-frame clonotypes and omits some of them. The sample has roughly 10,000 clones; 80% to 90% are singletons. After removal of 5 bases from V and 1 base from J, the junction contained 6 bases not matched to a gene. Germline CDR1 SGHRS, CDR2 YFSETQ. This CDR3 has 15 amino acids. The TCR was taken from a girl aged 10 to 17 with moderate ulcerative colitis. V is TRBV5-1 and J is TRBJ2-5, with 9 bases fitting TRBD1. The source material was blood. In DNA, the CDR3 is TGCGCCAGCAGTAGGGACAGGGATTTCCAAGAGACCCAGTACTTC. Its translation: CASSRDRDFQETQYF.